Listed below are T cell receptor beta chains from one sample, sequenced in a study of T cell changes during pregnancy in multiple sclerosis. Profiled with immunoSEQ multiplex PCR; TCRdb holds only in-frame clones, not every one. Here the sample spans 80,000 or so clones, just over 90% being singletons. The sample consisted of peripheral blood, taken before pregnancy. All receptors come from a female donor with multiple sclerosis, enrolled in a pregnancy study. CDR3s include the opening cysteine and the closing phenylalanine or tryptophan. A D gene is named only where the DNA matches it firmly. A row's size may be missing; if present it is once, few, many or a size class.

V,D,size,J,DNA,CDR3
TRBV9,TRBD2,.,TRBJ2-5,TGTGCCAGCAGCGTAGTCGCTAGCGGGCAAGAGACCCAGTACTTC,CASSVVASGQETQYF
TRBV6-1,.,.,TRBJ1-1,TGTGCCAGCAGTGCGGTGAACACTGAAGCTTTCTTT,CASSAVNTEAFF
TRBV9,.,.,TRBJ1-2,TGTGCCAGCAGCGTAGCTTGGAGGGGTGGGGGCTACACCTTC,CASSVAWRGGGYTF
TRBV30,TRBD1,.,TRBJ1-3,TGTGCCTGGAGTATCGGACAGGCGTTCTCTGGAAACACCATATATTTT,CAWSIGQAFSGNTIYF
TRBV25-1,.,once,TRBJ2-5,TGTGCCAGCAGTGTGTCAGGGGCGGAGACCCAGTACTTC,CASSVSGAETQYF
TRBV29-1,.,.,TRBJ2-1,TGCAGCGTTGATCCCCAGGGCTACAATGAGCAGTTCTTC,CSVDPQGYNEQFF
TRBV19,TRBD1,.,TRBJ1-1,TGTGCCAGTGCCTTAGGGGGCATGAACACTGAAGCTTTCTTT,CASALGGMNTEAFF
TRBV7-6,.,.,TRBJ2-3,TGTGCCAGCAGCTTCCAAACAGGGCTTAGCACAGATACGCAGTATTTT,CASSFQTGLSTDTQYF
TRBV29-1,TRBD2,.,TRBJ2-1,TGCAGCGCCGTCACGGGAGGGCGAGATGAGCAGTTCTTC,CSAVTGGRDEQFF
TRBV5-1,.,once,TRBJ2-7,TGCGCCAGCAGCTTGGGGGACAGGGTGAATCGACTGACTAGCGGTGCCTACGAGCAGTACTTC,CASSLGDRVNRLTSGAYEQYF
TRBV7-8,.,once,TRBJ2-7,TGTGCCAGCAGCTTAAATACTATCCTCGAGGAGCAGTACTTC,CASSLNTILEEQYF
TRBV6-6,.,.,TRBJ2-3,TGTGCCACGGGCGGGGCCCCTCGGGGGTCGGATACGCAGTATTTT,CATGGAPRGSDTQYF
TRBV5-6,TRBD2,.,TRBJ2-7,TGTGCCAGCGGATCCAGGACTAGCGGGAGGGAGGAGCAGTACTTC,CASGSRTSGREEQYF
TRBV4-2,TRBD1,.,TRBJ1-4,TGTGCCAGCAGCCAAGGACAGGGGCCAACTAATGAAAAACTGTTTTTT,CASSQGQGPTNEKLFF
TRBV18,.,.,TRBJ2-5,TGTGCCAGCTCAGCGCTAGCATTTGGTATCCAAGAGACCCAGTACTTC,CASSALAFGIQETQYF
TRBV9,.,once,TRBJ2-3,TGTGCCAGCAGCGTAGTCCCGACTAGGGGCACAGATACGCAGTATTTT,CASSVVPTRGTDTQYF
TRBV7-9,TRBD1,.,TRBJ1-3,TGTGCCAGCAGCCCGGACAGGGGATTTAACACCATATATTTT,CASSPDRGFNTIYF
TRBV27,.,.,TRBJ2-7,TGTGCCAGCAGCTCCCGTACTACGCCCTACGAGCAGTACTTC,CASSSRTTPYEQYF
TRBV6-1,.,few,TRBJ2-7,TGTGCCAGCAGTGAAGGACAGAGATACGAGCAGTACTTC,CASSEGQRYEQYF
TRBV27,TRBD1,.,TRBJ2-7,TGTGCCAGCAGTTTATCATGGGACAGGTTGGCGAGTGTATACGAGCAGTACTTC,CASSLSWDRLASVYEQYF
TRBV19,.,.,TRBJ2-3,TGTGCCAGTAGTATAGACAGATCTAGCACAGATACGCAGTATTTT,CASSIDRSSTDTQYF
TRBV9,.,.,TRBJ1-2,TGTGCCAGCAGCGAACAGATGTCCCTCAACTATGGCTACACCTTC,CASSEQMSLNYGYTF
TRBV13,.,.,TRBJ2-7,TGTGCCAGCAGCTTAAGGTCGCGGTGGTACGAGCAGTACTTC,CASSLRSRWYEQYF
TRBV29-1,TRBD2,.,TRBJ2-1,TGCAGCGTTCTCCCTATGCGGGGGAGTTCGTACAATGAGCAGTTCTTC,CSVLPMRGSSYNEQFF
TRBV15,.,.,TRBJ1-5,TGTGCCACCAAACCCGGGACTCAGGCTCTGCCCCAGCATTTT,CATKPGTQALPQHF
TRBV7-9,.,.,TRBJ2-5,TGTGCCAGCAGCTTTATGCAGGGGAAAGAGACCCAGTACTTC,CASSFMQGKETQYF
TRBV28,TRBD2,.,TRBJ2-1,TGTGCCAGCGGGATCCCCGGGGAACTAGCGGGAAGCAATGAGCAGTTCTTC,CASGIPGELAGSNEQFF
TRBV19,.,.,TRBJ2-1,TGTGCCAGTAGTATCGCGAGGGTCAATGAGCAGTTCTTC,CASSIARVNEQFF
TRBV19,.,once,TRBJ1-1,TGTGCCAGTAGTATCGACAGCGCCCTTGAAGCTTTCTTT,CASSIDSALEAFF
TRBV13,.,once,TRBJ2-1,TGTGCCAGCAGCTCGGCGGAGACAGGTTCCTACAATGAGCAGTTCTTC,CASSSAETGSYNEQFF
TRBV19,TRBD2,few,TRBJ2-7,TGTGCCAGTAGTATAGGTCCTCGGATGACTAGCACCCACGAGCAGTACTTC,CASSIGPRMTSTHEQYF
TRBV2,.,.,TRBJ2-2,TGTGCCAGCAGTGACTGGGGCGCAAACACCGGGGAGCTGTTTTTT,CASSDWGANTGELFF
TRBV11-3,TRBD1,.,TRBJ2-5,TGTGCCAGCAGCTTAGGACAGGGATCCTCAGAGACCCAGTACTTC,CASSLGQGSSETQYF
TRBV21-1,.,.,TRBJ2-6,TGTGCCAGCGACCGGGACAGGGCCTCTGGGGCCAACGTCCTGACTTTC,CASDRDRASGANVLTF
TRBV5-1,.,.,TRBJ2-5,TGCGCCAGCAGCCGCATCGAAAAGCGACAAGAGACCCAGTACTTC,CASSRIEKRQETQYF
TRBV28,.,.,TRBJ2-1,TGTGCCAGCAGTTCCTCCTACCTAGAAAGCTCCTACAATGAGCAGTTCTTC,CASSSSYLESSYNEQFF
TRBV7-6,.,.,TRBJ1-3,TGTGCCAGCAGCCTAGGGCCTGGAAACACCATATATTTT,CASSLGPGNTIYF
TRBV27,TRBD2,.,TRBJ2-1,TGTGCCAGCAGGATTTGGGGAGCTAGCGGGATGTACAATGAGCAGTTCTTC,CASRIWGASGMYNEQFF
TRBV11-2,TRBD1,.,TRBJ1-1,TGTGCCAGCAGCTTAGGGAGGGGCAGGGGGAGAGGTACTGAAGCTTTCTTT,CASSLGRGRGRGTEAFF
TRBV11-2,.,.,TRBJ2-5,TGTGCCAGCAGCCTCAGGGCCCAGGAGACCCAGTACTTC,CASSLRAQETQYF
TRBV10-3,.,.,TRBJ1-2,TGTGCCATCAGTGAGTCGTACAGAAACTATGGCTACACCTTC,CAISESYRNYGYTF
TRBV6-1,.,.,TRBJ2-7,TGTGCCAGCAGGGGCGGGACTGGAGGGGTAAGAGAGCAGTACTTC,CASRGGTGGVREQYF
TRBV28,TRBD2,.,TRBJ2-5,TGTGCCAGCCGATGGACTAGCGGGGCCTTCCAAGAGACCCAGTACTTC,CASRWTSGAFQETQYF